Below are 10 T cell receptor beta chains sequenced from a single sample in a study of naive and memory T cell subsets. An equimolar mix of two oligonucleotides served as the beta constant-region primer for TRBC1 and TRBC2. MiXCR was run by TCRdb on the UMI-ligation and nested PCR reads, yielding one entry per CDR3 protein. The data contain some 100,000 distinct CDR3 sequences, around 6.5% of them singletons. The sequenced sample was central memory CD4+ T cells from blood. The receptors were sampled from a human donor in good health.

This clonotype was found a few times. The J gene is TRBJ2-7, the V gene TRBV12-5, with D uncertain. Germline CDR1 is LGHNT and CDR2 is FRNRAP. The CDR3 runs to 13 residues. Trimming took 1 base from V and 3 from J, leaving 7 bases between them. CDR3 protein: CASGLELRYEQYF. Written as DNA, the CDR3 is TGTGCTAGTGGTTTGGAACTCCGCTACGAGCAGTACTTC.

This clonotype was found a few times. CDR3: CASSFPGGGTGTSRPTYEQYF. In nucleotides, the CDR3 is TGTGCCAGCAGCTTTCCAGGGGGGGGGACCGGGACTAGCCGTCCAACCTACGAGCAGTACTTC. The V gene is TRBV7-2, the J gene TRBJ2-7, with 9 bases fitting TRBD2. CDR1 is SGHTA and CDR2 is FQGNSA in the germline V gene. The length of the CDR3 is 21 residues. The junction had 23 bases not matched to a gene; V was cut back by 3 bases and J by 2 bases.

The genes are TRBV5-1 and TRBJ2-3, with D perhaps matching TRBD2 (5 bases). The CDR3 spans 16 residues. The germline gives CDR1 SGHRS, CDR2 YFSETQ. The ends were cut back, 0 bases at V and 1 base at J, with 12 bases in the middle. The CDR3 DNA reads TGCGCCAGCAGCTTGGGCGGACCGCGGGGCACAGATACGCAGTATTTT. It encodes CASSLGGPRGTDTQYF.

The chain has TRBV20-1 and TRBJ2-1, with D unclear. This CDR3 has 18 residues. Germline loops: CDR1 DFQATT, CDR2 SNEGSKA (reference sequence). V was shortened by 4 bases and J by 5 bases, with 27 bases between the two germline ends. CDR3 sequence reads: CSAMFSTDSTLFHNEQFF. CDR3 nucleotide sequence: TGCAGTGCTATGTTTTCAACAGATAGTACGCTATTTCACAATGAGCAGTTCTTC.

The rearrangement links TRBV29-1 to TRBJ2-1; weak D call: TRBD1 (6 bases). The V gene lost 7 bases and the J gene lost 7 bases, with 11 bases spanning the gap. The CDR3 has 11 residues. Germline V gene sequence: CDR1 SQVTM, CDR2 ANQGSEA. The CDR3 loop is CSGTTGNEQFF. DNA of the CDR3: TGCAGCGGGACGACAGGTAATGAGCAGTTCTTC.

The chain carries TRBV20-1 and TRBJ1-1; possible D gene TRBD1, 5 bases. V gave up 0 bases and J gave up 4 bases, with 12 bases separating them. CDR1 and CDR2 from the germline V gene are DFQATT and SNEGSKA (reference sequence). The CDR3 covers 14 residues. CDR3 region: CSAREGVGRTEAFF. CDR3 bases: TGCAGTGCTAGAGAGGGAGTGGGGCGCACTGAAGCTTTCTTT.

This clonotype has a single count. A much larger clone lies a single base off, so this may be a read error. The chain carries TRBV20-1 and TRBJ2-3; TRBD2 matches 9 bases. Losses at the gene ends were 8 bases for V and 4 bases for J; bases not matched to a gene: 10. The CDR3 spans 14 residues. Germline V gives CDR1 DFQATT, CDR2 SNEGSKA (reference sequence). CDR3 amino acids: CSPSSGKVADTQYF. The DNA for the CDR3 is TGCAGTCCATCTAGCGGGAAGGTCGCAGATACGCAGTATTTT.

This clonotype has at least ten counts. The gene calls are TRBV20-1 and TRBJ1-1; D not certain. This CDR3 contains 13 residues. The V end lost 6 bases, the J end lost 0 bases, and 11 bases lay between the germline ends. Germline lookup yields CDR1 DFQATT and CDR2 SNEGSKA (reference sequence). CDR3 DNA: TGCAGTGCCGTCACCCAGATGAACACTGAAGCTTTCTTT. Residues: CSAVTQMNTEAFF.

With respect to this clonotype: A read error may be the cause here, since a much bigger clone is one base away. V and J are TRBV7-8 and TRBJ1-1; D is possibly TRBD1 (6 bases). Germline CDR1 is SGHVS and CDR2 is FQNEAQ. There are 14 residues in the CDR3. The CDR3 DNA follows: TGTGCCAGCGAAAGGACAGAAATGAACACCGAAGCTTTCTTT. Protein product: CASERTEMNTEAFF.

Many counts were recorded for this clonotype. The chain combines TRBV11-2 with TRBJ2-7; no clear D. Germline lookup yields CDR1 SGHAT and CDR2 FQNNGV. V lost 5 bases to trimming and J lost 3 bases, with 17 bases between them. The length of the CDR3 is 15 residues. CDR3 amino acids: CASSRAYGNDYEQYF. As DNA, the CDR3 is TGTGCCAGCAGCCGCGCGTATGGGAACGACTACGAGCAGTACTTC.